These T cell receptor beta chains were read from a single sample in a study of T cell repertoires in cytomegalovirus infection. The antigens these receptors bind are not known. TCRdb processed the reads anew with MiXCR; each CDR3 protein has one entry. Of roughly 49,000 distinct CDR3 sequences in the sample, about 20% were seen once. Sequencing was carried out using PBMCs, sequenced either directly or after in vitro stimulation (not recorded which). The source is a human donor in good health (CMV status not recorded). Some clones in this sample may be carry-over from other donors' samples. Each CDR3 is given with its conserved first and last residue. For some rows the clone size is stated as once, few or many, or as a class when expanded; others skip it.

NA,TRBV7-9,CASSLGGTSDGELYF
NA,TRBV20-1,CSGRWGTNTEAFF
many,TRBV7-9,CASSSRQGQGETQYF
many,TRBV11-2,CASSLVGRQPQHF
NA,TRBV6-1,CASSFGRADRLKQYF
many,TRBV7-9,CASSKGTEIVYTEAFF
NA,TRBV29-1,CSVAGLTGFSLNNEQFF
few,TRBV19,CASSPDSLDQPQHF
NA,TRBV2,CASSGGRGNQRQHF
many,TRBV12-3/TRBV12-4,CASSFGLTEAFF
few,TRBV4-2,CASSSERYTDTQYF
many,TRBV5-4,CASRPHNEQFF
NA,TRBV24-1,CATSEWTSGRSYEQYF
many,TRBV12-3/TRBV12-4,CASSILLGANYGYTF
many,TRBV12-3/TRBV12-4,CASSVWVNQPQHF
many,TRBV7-9,CASSLSLHYNEQFF
many,TRBV7-2,CASSVDTGYEQYF
few,TRBV5-6,CASSLSSGRAFTLPGEQFF
many,TRBV12-3/TRBV12-4,CASSLPPWGDEQFF
NA,TRBV20-1,CSANGARSGANVLTF
few,TRBV29-1,CSVEDWPPNEQFF
NA,TRBV7-9,CASSFMGNEQFF
NA,TRBV9,CASSVDGQGFGQFF
NA,TRBV2,CASNIAGAGTDTQYF
few,TRBV28,CASSLRTGPTPYGYTF
many,TRBV7-2,CASSLVNTEAFF
many,TRBV7-6,CASSSTSVTTDTQYF
few,TRBV7-2,CASSSGQGFGYTF
many,TRBV2,CASSAGENQPQHF
NA,TRBV12-3/TRBV12-4,CASSLSRALNTGELFF
few,TRBV10-3,CAISESMAADDYNEQFF
many,TRBV12-3/TRBV12-4,CATGIWGNTIYF
many,TRBV11-2,CASSLSRLNTEAFF
many,TRBV7-2,CASRARADYNSPLHF
many,TRBV7-9,CASSLEEWTRSTDTQYF
many,TRBV6-2/TRBV6-3,CASSYFGPYNEQFF
many,TRBV6-1,CASKAGTLTGELFF
NA,TRBV29-1,CSVEDPTGGVLAFF
NA,TRBV2,CASSVLARNTDTQYF
NA,TRBV12-3/TRBV12-4,CASSYAQYQPQHF
NA,TRBV7-2,CASSLAQPIETQYF
many,TRBV7-9,CASSSRTTSNSYEQYF
few,TRBV20-1,CSADGTSGLEETQYF
many,TRBV10-3,CAITSGEREYNEQFF
NA,TRBV27,CASSFRRGETQYF
NA,TRBV5-5,CASSTLAGLYEQFF
NA,TRBV7-9,CASSLEAQETQYF
NA,TRBV7-2,CASSLEGVGANVLTF
few,TRBV6-1,CASSEDRPNIQYF
NA,TRBV12-3/TRBV12-4,CASTSGTGVYGYTF
many,TRBV4-1,CASSREDRVGTEAFF
many,TRBV7-2,CASSSRVGANNQPQHF
many,TRBV29-1,CSVRPTSKNTGELFF
NA,TRBV20-1,CSAHWETQYF
few,TRBV5-1,CASSLGRWSSYNEQFF